These 5 T cell receptor beta chains were all obtained from the same sample, sequenced in a study of blood T cell repertoires in COVID-19. Clones were read by immunoSEQ multiplex PCR, and TCRdb kept only the in-frame ones, dropping some. The data contain around 99,000 clones, roughly 80% of them singletons. Sequenced sample: peripheral blood. The receptors stem from a human donor in a cohort sampled during active COVID-19.

This rearrangement joins TRBV4-1 to TRBJ2-1, with 9 positions matching TRBD2. The CDR3 loop spans 18 amino acids. The germline gives CDR1 MGHRA, CDR2 YSYEKL. V trimming: 3 bases; J trimming: 0 bases; junction bases outside the gene matches: 9. The DNA for the CDR3 is TGCGCCAGCAGCCATCTCATGACTAGCGGAAGCTCCTACAATGAGCAGTTCTTC. Translating it yields CASSHLMTSGSSYNEQFF.

The V and J genes are TRBV7-9 and TRBJ2-2; D remains unclear. With 0 bases removed from V and 5 bases from J, the gap between germline ends came to 4 bases. Germline V gene lookup returns CDR1 SEHNR and CDR2 FQNEAQ (reference sequence). The CDR3 has 13 amino acids. The CDR3 spells CASSLASTGELFF. DNA of the CDR3: TGTGCCAGCAGCTTAGCGAGTACCGGGGAGCTGTTTTTT.

The chain couples TRBV4-1 to TRBJ2-7; 10 bases are shared with TRBD2. The germline gives CDR1 MGHRA, CDR2 YSYEKL. After removal of 1 base from V and 4 bases from J, the junction contained 7 bases not matched to a gene. This CDR3 is 16 amino acids long. For the CDR3, the DNA is TGCGCCAGCAGCCAAGCCAGCGGGAGGGGGGCTTACGAGCAGTACTTC. Its protein is CASSQASGRGAYEQYF.

The chain has TRBV24-1 and TRBJ2-2; tentative D call: TRBD2 (6 bases). CDR3 length: 13 residues. Trimming left V 7 bases short and J 5 bases short, with 10 bases between. Per germline, CDR1 KGHDR and CDR2 SFDVKD. CDR3 in DNA: TGTGCCACCAGAGGTGGAGGGACCGGGGAGCTGTTTTTT. It translates to CATRGGGTGELFF.

The chain couples TRBV24-1 to TRBJ2-1; a possible D gene is TRBD1 (6 bases). The V gene's germline CDR1 is KGHDR and CDR2 SFDVKD. CDR3 length: 15 amino acids. Trimming stripped 4 bases from V and 0 bases from J, with 9 bases between. The CDR3 reads CATSETGSSYNEQFF. The DNA for the CDR3 is TGTGCCACCAGTGAAACAGGGAGCTCCTACAATGAGCAGTTCTTC.